This TCR beta chain was sequenced in a study of blood T cells in healthy people across ages (dated by TCRdb to between 2014 and 2017). The study in broad terms: Template switching captured roughly one uniquely barcoded TCR beta cDNA molecule per two T cells in model experiments. For two donors (one aged 18 to 29 and one aged 80 or older), the study analyzed two additional independent replicas of 1 million unique cDNA reads from the same blood draw. Donors of different ages were randomly distributed across sequencing lanes to avoid experimental bias. Using deep sequencing normalized with unique cDNA molecular identifiers, the study measured how TCR beta repertoire diversity changes with age. The donors were split into four age groups: young (average 16 years), middle-aged (roughly 42), aged (about 62) and long-lived (about 82). Study-level results and caveats: Donor CMV infection status was unknown, potentially confounding age-related changes in expanded clonotypes. As age increased, observed TCR beta diversity per million T cells dropped in a roughly linear way, and a significant reduction was already evident by age approximately 40. There was a strong correlation between observed TCR beta diversity and the percentage of naive T cells measured by flow cytometry. Bulk unsorted PBMC profiling prevented conclusive comparison of naive and antigen-experienced compartments. Compared with the aged group, the long-lived group had more naive CD4+ T cells, fewer expanded clones and increased TCR diversity, a pattern suggesting age selection. Total diversity estimates from one million sequenced T cells were considered lower bounds and underestimates.

For this chain, trimming is 3 bases at the V end and 11 bases at the J end, and the number of junction bases without a gene match is 10. CDR1 KGHSH and CDR2 LQKENI are derived from the germline V gene. Including the terminal cysteine and phenylalanine, the CDR3 comprises 14 residues. Only the CDR3 portion is preserved as DNA: 42 bases, with reading frame beginning at the first base. Note on this clonotype: Its antigen has not been determined. The sample holds no much larger clone one base away, and base qualities are not on file.

The donors were under 40 Caucasian individuals from Russia, aged roughly 6 to 90 years, who were systemically healthy. Each donor gave approximately 10 milliliters of peripheral blood, collected into EDTA-treated Vacutainer tubes. Ficoll-Paque density-gradient centrifugation was used to isolate PBMCs, with at least 7 million per sample. Trizol reagent was used to extract total RNA from PBMCs, with at least 5 micrograms per sample. Naive CD45RAhigh/CD27high T cell percentages were measured by flow cytometry on a PBMC aliquot from every donor. Library preparation was by 5' RACE. The reads were generated on an Illumina HiSeq 2500. The second PCR ran for roughly 7 to 12 cycles and used a J-beta primer mix along with a sample-barcoded 5' primer. A template-switch 5' adaptor carrying 12 random nucleotides introduced a unique molecular identifier onto each TCR beta cDNA molecule. Each sample yielded at least 2.5 million CDR3-containing paired-end reads. All of the RNA was converted into first-strand cDNA using the Mint cDNA synthesis kit, with a TRBC-specific oligonucleotide serving as the primer. Following uracil-DNA glycosylase treatment, a first 18-cycle PCR with universal primers M1SS and BC2_uni_R was performed on all cDNA. The paper's data handling went like this. Normalization of each sample was performed by random selection of 1 million high-quality reads, each carrying a distinct molecular identifier. Reads with shared molecular identifiers were discarded instead of being binned into consensus sequences. MiTCR, with a Q25 quality threshold and the strictest error-elimination algorithm, was used for CDR3 identification, clonotype clustering and error correction. A nonparametric unseen species model using Euler transformation provided a lower-bound estimate of total TCR beta diversity. The public reads were run again by TCRdb, first through fastp at Q25 and then through MiXCR, and only productive beta chains were kept. Each entry is one CDR3 protein sequence, shown with its most common DNA and genes. The V and J calls come from TCRdb's annotation, not from the publication. The sample data list about 1.5 million distinct CDR3 sequences, and under 55% of these were observed just once. The ten largest account for less than 5% of the sample.

Sequenced: blood. This clonotype was sampled from a woman between 18 and 30 years old in good health. The V and J genes are TRBV18 and TRBJ2-5; TRBD1 fits 9 bases in the junction. Read as DNA, the sequence is TGTGCCAGCTCACCCTCCGGACAGGGGTGGGAGCAGTACTTC. Its amino acids are CASSPSGQGWEQYF.